Shown below are 21 T cell receptor beta chains from a single sample sequenced in a study of T cell repertoires in cytomegalovirus infection. One entry per CDR3 protein, called by TCRdb with MiXCR from the reads. The table records fewer than 950,000 distinct CDR3 sequences, around a third of them present only once. Their recognized antigens are unknown. This sample comprised cultured CD8+ T cells from PBMCs, obtained from culture after CMV antigen stimulation. The receptors shown here come from a human donor in good health (CMV status not recorded). Some clones in this sample may be carry-over from other donors' samples.

Here the CDR3 DNA reads TGTGCCATCAGTGAGTGGAAGGTGACAGGGGACAACTATGGCTACACCTTC. This encodes CAISEWKVTGDNYGYTF. This chain links TRBV10-3 with TRBJ1-2, with 8 bases fitting TRBD1. J gave up 2 bases and V 1 base, and 9 bases lay outside the gene matches. The CDR3 consists of 17 residues. Germline V gene lookup returns CDR1 ENHRY and CDR2 SYGVKD.

The chain carries TRBV9 and TRBJ2-1; the match to TRBD2 covers 12 bases. The CDR3 spans 17 residues. V was clipped by 4 bases and J by 6 bases; unmatched bases: 11. Germline V gene lookup returns CDR1 SGDLS and CDR2 YYNGEE. The DNA of the CDR3 is TGTGCCAGCAGCATTAGGACTAGCGGGGAAAACTCCAATGAGCAGTTCTTC. It is translated as CASSIRTSGENSNEQFF.

In this sample, this clonotype turned up a few times. The J gene is TRBJ1-1, the V gene TRBV5-8, with D uncertain. Germline CDR1 SGHTS, CDR2 YDEGEE. V was cut by 1 base and J by 1 base, with 11 bases left in between. This CDR3 has 15 residues. CDR3 coding DNA: TGTGCCAGCAGCTTGTTACCGAGGAGGAACACTGAAGCTTTCTTT. The encoded protein is CASSLLPRRNTEAFF.

The chain employs TRBV6-6 and TRBJ1-1; D call uncertain. The CDR3 runs to 17 residues. Per germline, CDR1 MNHNY and CDR2 SVGAGI (reference sequence). V lost 0 bases to trimming and J lost 3 bases, with 17 bases between them. The CDR3 nucleotides read TGTGCCAGCAGTTACTCGACCTCGACTGGCTTGGACACTGAAGCTTTCTTT. Its protein product is CASSYSTSTGLDTEAFF.

The chain is built from TRBV6-8 and TRBJ2-2, with 9 bases lining up with TRBD2. The CDR3 loop spans 16 amino acids. CDR1 MNHGY and CDR2 SAAAGT come from the germline V gene. With 9 bases clipped from V and 2 bases from J, the junction kept 10 bases outside the gene matches. The chain's CDR3 is CASRLAGGTNTGELFF. As DNA, the CDR3 is TGTGCCAGTAGACTGGCGGGGGGGACTAACACCGGGGAGCTGTTTTTT.

The genes are TRBV3-1 and TRBJ1-2, with D unresolved. The V and J ends lost 0 bases and 8 bases respectively, with 13 bases between them. Germline V gives CDR1 LGHDT, CDR2 YNNKEL (reference sequence). This CDR3 region has 14 residues. This chain's CDR3 is CASSQDAGVGGYTF. The CDR3 DNA reads TGTGCCAGCAGCCAAGATGCGGGAGTCGGAGGCTACACCTTC.

The chain links TRBV15 to TRBJ2-2; D unresolved. With 2 bases removed from V and 5 bases from J, the gap between germline ends came to 12 bases. Per germline, CDR1 LNHNV and CDR2 YYDKDF (reference sequence). The CDR3 sequence is 15 residues long. CDR3 amino acids: CATSRRSLSTGELFF. For the CDR3, the DNA is TGTGCCACCAGCAGACGGAGTTTAAGTACCGGGGAGCTGTTTTTT.

This clonotype was recorded a few times. The rearrangement joins TRBV6-1 to TRBJ2-2; the D gene is possibly TRBD1 (6 bases). The CDR3 extends over 16 amino acids. In germline, CDR1 is MNHNS, CDR2 SASEGT. V lost 2 bases and J 4 bases, leaving 14 bases between the germline ends. The CDR3 is CASSEYTRGSTGELFF. The CDR3 DNA follows: TGTGCCAGCAGTGAATACACGAGGGGGAGCACCGGGGAGCTGTTTTTT.

The chain employs TRBV6-5 and TRBJ1-1, with unresolved D. V shed 6 bases and J shed 0 bases, with 17 bases lying between them. This CDR3 contains 16 residues. Germline-derived CDR1 and CDR2 are MNHEY and SVGAGI. The CDR3 DNA is TGTGCCAGCAGCCCGGCCGTGAGGGAGGTGAACACTGAAGCTTTCTTT. Translating it yields CASSPAVREVNTEAFF.

Note on this clonotype: A much larger clone lies one base from this, so it may be a read error. The conserved phenylalanine or tryptophan normally closing the CDR3 is absent here, so this likely arose from a read error. This CDR3 is CASSFGTGGSEQFL. The CDR3 DNA reads as TGTGCCAGCAGTTTCGGGACAGGGGGCAGTGAGCAGTTCTTA. The chain uses TRBV12-3 or TRBV12-4 and TRBJ2-1; 12 nucleotides match TRBD1. CDR3 length: 14 amino acids. V lost 3 bases to trimming and J lost 9 bases; unmatched junction nucleotides: 3.

The chain couples TRBV27 to TRBJ1-2; tentative D call: TRBD1 (5 bases). The V end lost 3 bases, the J end lost 5 bases, and 16 bases lay between the germline ends. The CDR3 consists of 15 residues. Per the germline V gene, CDR1 is MNHEY and CDR2 is SMNVEV (reference sequence). CDR3 in DNA: TGTGCCAGCAGTTTCCACCAAAGGGGCGGGTATGGCTACACCTTC. It codes for CASSFHQRGGYGYTF.

This clonotype has a handful of counts. The chain links TRBV19 to TRBJ1-1, with a weak D call TRBD1 (6 bases). The V end was cut by 3 bases, the J end by 0 bases, with 17 bases between. The germline V gene encodes CDR1 LNHDA and CDR2 SQIVND (reference sequence). This CDR3 is built from 17 residues. CDR3 nucleotide sequence: TGTGCCAGTAGTATCCTCAGGGGTGGAAGAGTGAACACTGAAGCTTTCTTT. It specifies CASSILRGGRVNTEAFF.

The genes are TRBV5-6 and TRBJ1-2; no firm D call. The CDR3 extends over 15 amino acids. V lost 0 bases, J lost 0 bases, and 9 bases lay in between. The germline V gene has CDR1 SGHDT and CDR2 YYEEEE. Here the CDR3 reads CASSLVRGSNYGYTF. CDR3 nucleotides: TGTGCCAGCAGCTTGGTGCGGGGTTCTAACTATGGCTACACCTTC. Full variable domain (outside the CDR3, taken from reference TRBV5-6 and TRBJ1-2): DAGVTQSPTHLIKTRGQQVTLRCSPKSGHDTVSWYQQALGQGPQFIFQYYEEEERQRGNFPDRFSGHQFPNYSSELNVNALLLGDSALYLCASSLVRGSNYGYTFGSGTRLTVV.

This chain links TRBV6-6 with TRBJ2-2, with unresolved D. V was pared by 2 bases and J by 4 bases, with 5 bases between. Germline-derived CDR1 and CDR2 are MNHNY and SVGAGI (reference sequence). The CDR3 extends over 13 amino acids. CDR3 sequence: CASSYQSTGELFF. The CDR3 DNA follows: TGTGCCAGCAGTTACCAAAGCACCGGGGAGCTGTTTTTT.

The chain employs TRBV6-5 and TRBJ2-1; D is possibly TRBD1 (6 bases). From germline, CDR1 is MNHEY and CDR2 SVGAGI. Trimming removed 5 bases from V and 6 bases from J, with 14 bases in between. The CDR3 runs 14 residues. The DNA of the CDR3 is TGTGCCAGCAGTCCAGGCTTAGGGGGCAATGAGCAGTTCTTC. Its translation: CASSPGLGGNEQFF.

This clonotype was detected ten times or more. V usage is TRBV7-8 and J usage is TRBJ2-5, with D unresolved. Looked up from germline, CDR1 is SGHVS and CDR2 is FQNEAQ. The length of the CDR3 is 13 residues. Trimming cost V 1 base and J 1 base, with 4 bases left between them. The CDR3 region has the DNA TGTGCCAGCAGCTTAGTCCCCCAAGAGACCCAGTACTTC. It specifies CASSLVPQETQYF.

In its sample, this clonotype was seen a few times. The V call is TRBV12-3 or TRBV12-4, the J call TRBJ2-1; TRBD2 matches 8 bases. The CDR3 covers 15 residues. V was pared by 9 bases and J by 4 bases, with 11 bases of the junction left unmatched. CDR3 nucleotides: TGTGCCAGTTTAGGAGAGCGGGGGTCTTACAATGAGCAGTTCTTC. This translates into CASLGERGSYNEQFF.

A few counts support this clonotype. This chain uses TRBV12-3 or TRBV12-4 with TRBJ1-2; 10 bases align to TRBD1. Losses at the gene ends were 3 bases for V and 3 bases for J; bases not matched to a gene: 4. The CDR3 is 15 amino acids. For the CDR3, the DNA is TGTGCCAGCAGTTTCAAGACAGGGGGCCACTATGGCTACACCTTC. The encoded protein is CASSFKTGGHYGYTF.

The CDR3 DNA reads TGTGCCAGCAGTTACACCGACGCGACAGGGAACACCGGGGAGCTGTTTTTT. Amino acids: CASSYTDATGNTGELFF. The rearrangement links TRBV6-5 to TRBJ2-2; tentatively, D is TRBD1 (6 bases). The V and J ends lost 2 bases and 1 base respectively, with 14 bases between them. This CDR3 region has 17 residues. Per germline, CDR1 MNHEY and CDR2 SVGAGI.

The chain recombines TRBV12-3 or TRBV12-4 with TRBJ2-7; 7 bases are a match to TRBD2. CDR3 length equals 12 residues. V lost 3 bases to trimming and J lost 7 bases; unmatched junction nucleotides: 3. The CDR3 loop reads CASSFSGGEQYV. The CDR3 DNA follows: TGTGCCAGCAGTTTTTCGGGGGGTGAGCAGTACGTC.

CDR3 protein: CASSPVIIDTQYF. Written as DNA, the CDR3 is TGTGCCAGCAGTCCGGTAATCATAGATACGCAGTATTTT. The V call is TRBV12-3 or TRBV12-4, the J call TRBJ2-3, with D hard to call. CDR3 length equals 13 residues. Trimming pared 5 bases from V and 5 bases from J, leaving 11 bases between.